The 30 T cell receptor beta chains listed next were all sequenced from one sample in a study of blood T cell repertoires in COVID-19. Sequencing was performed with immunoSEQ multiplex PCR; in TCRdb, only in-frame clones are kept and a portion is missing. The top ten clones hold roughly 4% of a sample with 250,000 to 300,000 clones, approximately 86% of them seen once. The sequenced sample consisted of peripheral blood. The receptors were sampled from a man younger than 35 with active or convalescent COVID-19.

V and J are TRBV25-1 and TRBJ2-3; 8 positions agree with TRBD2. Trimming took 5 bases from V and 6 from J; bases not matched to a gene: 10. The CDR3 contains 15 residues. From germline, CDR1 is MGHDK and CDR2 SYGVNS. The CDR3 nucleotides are TGTGCCAGCAGTACCCGACGGGGGGGGCCCGATACGCAGTATTTT. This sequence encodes CASSTRRGGPDTQYF.

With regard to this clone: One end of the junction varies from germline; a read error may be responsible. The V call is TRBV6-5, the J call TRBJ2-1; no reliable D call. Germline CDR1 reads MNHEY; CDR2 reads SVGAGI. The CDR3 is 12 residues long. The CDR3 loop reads CASSYSNNEQFF. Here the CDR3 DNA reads TGTGCCAGCAGTTACTCCAACAATGAGCAGTTCTTC.

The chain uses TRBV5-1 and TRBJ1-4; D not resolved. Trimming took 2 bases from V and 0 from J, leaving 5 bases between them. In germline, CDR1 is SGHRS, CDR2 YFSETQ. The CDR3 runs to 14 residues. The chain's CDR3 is CASSFGATNEKLFF. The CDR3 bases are TGCGCCAGCAGCTTCGGTGCAACTAATGAAAAACTGTTTTTT.

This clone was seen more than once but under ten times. CDR3 region: CASTPTGNSSPLHF. CDR3 DNA: TGTGCCAGCACCCCGACAGGGAATAGTTCACCCCTCCACTTT. J is TRBJ1-6 and V is TRBV6-5; 7 bases map to TRBD1. V lost 7 bases to trimming and J lost 9 bases; unmatched junction nucleotides: 9. The CDR3 is 14 residues long. The germline CDR1 and CDR2 sequences are MNHEY and SVGAGI.

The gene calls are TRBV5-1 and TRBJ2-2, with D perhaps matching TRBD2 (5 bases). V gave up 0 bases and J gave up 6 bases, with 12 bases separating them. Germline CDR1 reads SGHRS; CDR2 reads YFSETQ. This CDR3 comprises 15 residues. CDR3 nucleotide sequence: TGCGCCAGCAGCTTGGCAGCTAGCCAGTCCGGGGAGCTGTTTTTT. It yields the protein CASSLAASQSGELFF.

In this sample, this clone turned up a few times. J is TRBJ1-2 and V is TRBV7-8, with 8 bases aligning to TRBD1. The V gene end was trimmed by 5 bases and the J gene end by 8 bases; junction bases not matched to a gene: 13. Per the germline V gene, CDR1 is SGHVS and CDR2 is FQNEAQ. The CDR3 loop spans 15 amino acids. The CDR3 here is CASSQSGQASAGYTF. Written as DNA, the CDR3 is TGTGCCAGCAGCCAATCGGGACAGGCGAGCGCCGGCTACACCTTC.

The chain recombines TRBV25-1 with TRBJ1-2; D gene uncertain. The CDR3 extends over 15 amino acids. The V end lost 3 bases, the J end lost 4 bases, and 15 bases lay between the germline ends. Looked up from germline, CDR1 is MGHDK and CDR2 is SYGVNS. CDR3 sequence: CASSDGAGESYGYTF. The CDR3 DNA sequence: TGTGCCAGCAGTGACGGTGCTGGGGAGTCCTATGGCTACACCTTC.

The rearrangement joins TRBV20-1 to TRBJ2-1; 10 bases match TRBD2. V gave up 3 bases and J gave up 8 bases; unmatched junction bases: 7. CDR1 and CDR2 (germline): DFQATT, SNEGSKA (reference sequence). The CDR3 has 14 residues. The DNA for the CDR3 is TGCAGTGCTAGTTTGGTAGCGGGAGGCTATGAGCAGTTCTTC. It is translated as CSASLVAGGYEQFF.

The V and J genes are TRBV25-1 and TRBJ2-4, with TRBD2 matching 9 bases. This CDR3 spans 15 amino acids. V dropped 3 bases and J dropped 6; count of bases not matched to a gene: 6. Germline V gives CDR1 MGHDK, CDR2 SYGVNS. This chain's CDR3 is CASSELRGRVNIQYF. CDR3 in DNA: TGTGCCAGCAGTGAGCTGCGCGGGAGGGTAAACATTCAGTACTTC.

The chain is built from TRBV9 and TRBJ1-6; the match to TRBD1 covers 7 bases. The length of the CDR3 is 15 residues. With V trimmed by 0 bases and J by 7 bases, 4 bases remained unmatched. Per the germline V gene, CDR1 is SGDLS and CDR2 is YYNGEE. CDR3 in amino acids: CASSVESGGNSPLHF. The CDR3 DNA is TGTGCCAGCAGCGTAGAGTCAGGGGGAAATTCACCCCTCCACTTT.

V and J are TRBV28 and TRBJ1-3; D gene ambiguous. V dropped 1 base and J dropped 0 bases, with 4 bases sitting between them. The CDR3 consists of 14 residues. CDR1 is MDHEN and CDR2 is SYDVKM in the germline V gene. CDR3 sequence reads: CASSLSSSGNTIYF. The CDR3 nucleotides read TGTGCCAGCAGTTTATCTAGCTCTGGAAACACCATATATTTT.

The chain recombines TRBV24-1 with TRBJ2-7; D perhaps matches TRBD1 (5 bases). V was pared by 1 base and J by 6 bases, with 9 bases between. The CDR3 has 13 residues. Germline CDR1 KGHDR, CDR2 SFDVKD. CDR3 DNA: TGTGCCACCAGTGATTTCCGCAGGGCCGAGCAGTACTTC. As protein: CATSDFRRAEQYF.

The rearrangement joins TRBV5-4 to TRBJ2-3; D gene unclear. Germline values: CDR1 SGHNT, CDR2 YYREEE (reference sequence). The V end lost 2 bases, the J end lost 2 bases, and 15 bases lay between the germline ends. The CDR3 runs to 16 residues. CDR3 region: CASSFGPRSPTDTQYF. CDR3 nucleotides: TGTGCCAGCAGCTTTGGGCCCAGGTCCCCCACAGATACGCAGTATTTT.

In nucleotides, the CDR3 is TGCGCCAGCAGCCAGGAGGGCCGCAATGAGCAGTTCTTC. Its protein is CASSQEGRNEQFF. The chain is built from TRBV4-3 and TRBJ2-1, with a tentative D call TRBD2 (6 bases). CDR3 length: 13 residues. CDR1 is LGHNA, CDR2 YSLEER, per germline. Trimming cost V 3 bases and J 6 bases, with 9 bases left between them.

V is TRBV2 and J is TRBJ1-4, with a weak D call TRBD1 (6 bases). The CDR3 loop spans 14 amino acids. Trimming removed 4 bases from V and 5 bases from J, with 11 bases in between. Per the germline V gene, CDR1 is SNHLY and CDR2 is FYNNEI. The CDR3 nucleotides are TGTGCCAGCAGTGCCCGGACAGACAATGAAAAACTGTTTTTT. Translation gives CASSARTDNEKLFF. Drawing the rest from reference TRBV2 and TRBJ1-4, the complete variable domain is EPEVTQTPSHQVTQMGQEVILRCVPISNHLYFYWYRQILGQKVEFLVSFYNNEISEKSEIFDDQFSVERPDGSNFTLKIRSTKLEDSAMYFCASSARTDNEKLFFGSGTQLSVL.

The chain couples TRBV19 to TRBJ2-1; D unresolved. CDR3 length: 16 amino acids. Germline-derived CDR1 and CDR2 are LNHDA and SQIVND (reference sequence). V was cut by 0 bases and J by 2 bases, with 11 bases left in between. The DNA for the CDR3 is TGTGCCAGTAGTATAGACCTTTTTGGAGCCTACAATGAGCAGTTCTTC. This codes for CASSIDLFGAYNEQFF.

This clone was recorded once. DNA for the CDR3: TGTGCCAGTAAAATTAACAATCAGCCCCAGCATTTT. Translation: CASKINNQPQHF. The chain couples TRBV19 to TRBJ1-5; no clear D. The germline V gene encodes CDR1 LNHDA and CDR2 SQIVND (reference sequence). The CDR3 covers 12 residues. Between the trimmed V and J ends, which lost 7 bases and 3 bases, there was a span of 7 bases.

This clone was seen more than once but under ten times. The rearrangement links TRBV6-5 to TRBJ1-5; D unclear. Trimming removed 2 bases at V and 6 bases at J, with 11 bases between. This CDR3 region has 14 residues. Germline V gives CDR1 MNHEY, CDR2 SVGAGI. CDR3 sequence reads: CASSYTVVGQPQHF. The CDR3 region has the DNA TGTGCCAGCAGTTACACAGTGGTTGGTCAGCCCCAGCATTTT.

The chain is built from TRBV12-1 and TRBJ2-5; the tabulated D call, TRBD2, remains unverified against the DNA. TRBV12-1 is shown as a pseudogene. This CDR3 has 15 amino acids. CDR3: CASRQTGGAGETQYF. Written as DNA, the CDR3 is TGTGCCAGCAGACAGACCGGGGGGGCTGGGGAGACCCAGTACTTC.

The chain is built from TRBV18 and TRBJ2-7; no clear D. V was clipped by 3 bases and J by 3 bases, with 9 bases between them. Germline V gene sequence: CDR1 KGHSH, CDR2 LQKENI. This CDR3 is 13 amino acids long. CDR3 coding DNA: TGTGCCAGCTCACCCCGACCGGGCTACGAGCAGTACTTC. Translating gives CASSPRPGYEQYF.

CDR3 residues: CASSPATPGGEQYF. CDR3 DNA: TGTGCCAGCTCACCGGCCACACCGGGGGGCGAGCAGTACTTC. The chain joins TRBV18 to TRBJ2-7, with 7 bases aligning to TRBD2. The germline gives CDR1 KGHSH, CDR2 LQKENI. The CDR3 is made up of 14 amino acids. The junction had 8 bases not matched to a gene; V was cut back by 3 bases and J by 6 bases.

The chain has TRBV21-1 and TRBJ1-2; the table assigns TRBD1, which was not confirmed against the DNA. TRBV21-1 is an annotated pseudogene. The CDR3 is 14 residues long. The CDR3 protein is CASSKEPGQRGYTF. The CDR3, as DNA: TGTGCCAGCAGCAAAGAACCGGGACAACGGGGCTACACCTTC.

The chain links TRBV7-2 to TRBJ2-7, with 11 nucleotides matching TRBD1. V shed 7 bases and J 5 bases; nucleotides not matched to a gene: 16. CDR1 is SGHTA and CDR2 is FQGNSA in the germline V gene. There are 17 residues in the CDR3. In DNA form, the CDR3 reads TGTGCCAGCATCCGATTCGCCCCGGGACAGGGGGATCACGAGCAGTACTTC. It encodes CASIRFAPGQGDHEQYF.

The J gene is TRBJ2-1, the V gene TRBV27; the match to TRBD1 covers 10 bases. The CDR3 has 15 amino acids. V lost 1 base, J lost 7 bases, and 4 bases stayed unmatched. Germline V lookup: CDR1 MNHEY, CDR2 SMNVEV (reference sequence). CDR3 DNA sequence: TGTGCCAGCAGTTTATACGGGACAGGGGTTAATGAGCAGTTCTTC. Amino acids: CASSLYGTGVNEQFF.

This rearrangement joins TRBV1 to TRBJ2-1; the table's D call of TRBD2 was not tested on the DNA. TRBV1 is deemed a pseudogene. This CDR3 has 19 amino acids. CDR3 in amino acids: CTSSQDCHMDQRETYEQFF. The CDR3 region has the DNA TGCACCAGCAGCCAAGATTGTCACATGGACCAGCGGGAGACATATGAGCAGTTCTTC.

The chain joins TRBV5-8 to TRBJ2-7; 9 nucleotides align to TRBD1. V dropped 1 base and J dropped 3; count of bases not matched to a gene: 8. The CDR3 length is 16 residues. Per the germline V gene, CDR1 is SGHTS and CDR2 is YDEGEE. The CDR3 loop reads CASSLRAGQGYYEQYF. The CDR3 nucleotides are TGTGCCAGCAGCTTGCGGGCCGGACAGGGGTACTACGAGCAGTACTTC.

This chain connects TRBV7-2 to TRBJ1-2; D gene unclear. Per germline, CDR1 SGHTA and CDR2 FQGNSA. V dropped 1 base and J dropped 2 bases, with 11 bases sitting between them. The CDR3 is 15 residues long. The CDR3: CASSLVYSPNYGYTF. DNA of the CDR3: TGTGCCAGCAGCTTAGTCTACAGTCCGAACTATGGCTACACCTTC.

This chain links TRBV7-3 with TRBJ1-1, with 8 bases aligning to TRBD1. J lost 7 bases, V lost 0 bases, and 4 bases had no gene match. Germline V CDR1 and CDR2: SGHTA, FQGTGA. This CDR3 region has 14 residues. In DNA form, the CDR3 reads TGTGCCAGCAGCTTAACGGGGACAGGTGGTGAAGCTTTCTTT. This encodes CASSLTGTGGEAFF.

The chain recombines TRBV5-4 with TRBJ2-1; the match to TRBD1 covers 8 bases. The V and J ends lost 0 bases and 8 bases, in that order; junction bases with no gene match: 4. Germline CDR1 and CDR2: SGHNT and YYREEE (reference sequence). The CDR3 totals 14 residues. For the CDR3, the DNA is TGTGCCAGCAGCTTGGCCCAGGGGGCAGATGAGCAGTTCTTC. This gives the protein CASSLAQGADEQFF.

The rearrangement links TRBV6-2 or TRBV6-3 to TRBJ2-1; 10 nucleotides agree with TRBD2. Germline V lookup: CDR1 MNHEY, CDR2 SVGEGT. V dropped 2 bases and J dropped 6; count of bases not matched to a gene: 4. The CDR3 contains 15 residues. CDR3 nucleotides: TGTGCCAGCAGTTACCCCGGACTAGCGGCCAATGAGCAGTTCTTC. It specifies CASSYPGLAANEQFF.